This T cell receptor beta chain stems from a study of T-cell reconstitution after alpha-beta-depleted transplantation in children. Study results and limitations: Several hundred expanded graft clones reportedly supplied alpha-beta T cells about two months after transplant. In some patients, recipient T cells and intrathymic progenitors surviving conditioning explained high day-60 diversity.

This CDR3 has 14 residues. The V end lost 6 bases, the J end lost 6 bases, and 17 bases lay between the germline ends. Preparation of the TCRbeta library was carried out with unique molecular identifiers. TCRdb ran MiXCR on the PCR reads and lists one entry per CDR3 protein. This table has 600,000 or so distinct CDR3 sequences, 23% appearing once. This clonotype was picked up many times. Its antigen remains unidentified. Sequences were derived from PBMCs, mostly from graft donor cells, sampled 360 days after TCRalphabeta/CD19-depleted stem cell transplant. The receptor comes from a boy under two years old who had a stem cell transplant for acute myeloid leukemia, so the T cells may come from the graft donor. The genes are TRBV12-3 or TRBV12-4 and TRBJ2-5, with unresolved D. The CDR3 here is CASSPPWGWQTQYF. The CDR3 DNA reads as TGTGCCAGCAGCCCCCCGTGGGGATGGCAGACCCAGTACTTC.